Detailed here is one T cell receptor beta chain. Its antigen specificity is not known. It has no much larger one-base neighbor in the sample; base qualities were not kept. This sample was taken from a study of T cell responses to AZD1222 COVID-19 vaccine (dated by TCRdb to the early 2020s). Notes on the research overall: AZD1222 recipients with second doses at about 4 weeks or about 12 weeks were pooled, because spike-specific TCR depth and breadth did not differ between schedules. A total of 240 or so trial participants underwent TCR sequencing, of whom about 200 had received two doses of AZD1222 and approximately 26 had received two doses of the MenACWY control vaccine. Enrollment into the trials was organized by age into subgroups of 18-55, 56-69 and 70-plus years, and those subgroups contained roughly 150, 30 and 60 TCR-sequenced participants, respectively. What the work shows at the level of the full study, not this receptor alone: Only a handful of AZD1222 recipients were SARS-CoV-2 seropositive at baseline, limiting conclusions about previously exposed vaccinees. Spike-specific TCR breadth and depth rose significantly after two AZD1222 doses compared with day 0 and with MenACWY recipients. The 56-69-year group was small, and its depth increase did not reach significance, likely because of low power. The vaccine-associated CD4 TCRs covered the entire spike protein, and the dominant responses fell in regions 160-218 and 743-854. Nearly half of unique spike-specific TCRs reportedly recognized epitopes outside regions mutated in the B.1.351 and B.1.1.7 variants. Because no samples from the day 14 peak response were available, repertoires could be characterized only after the peak T cell response. Most participants were white British and females outnumbered males, and the authors suggested that clonal diversity may have been underestimated.

The meaning of the sample's time point label: baseline before first vaccination. Samples from vaccinated people were obtained from the UK trials COV001 and COV002, which included a single-blind randomized controlled phase 2/3 trial of AZD1222 (ChAdOx1 nCoV-19) in healthy adults. For TCRbeta chain sequencing, PBMC samples were collected from trial participants at day 0 and at day 28 after the second dose. The CDR3 regions of human TCRbeta chains were analyzed by immunosequencing. As for the authors' bioinformatics: TCRs in the repertoires were matched against a reference library of SARS-CoV-2-specific TCRs that had been generated with the MIRA antigen-specificity platform. Breadth was defined as the fraction of unique TCRs that were SARS-CoV-2-associated, and depth was defined as the fraction of total T cells that were SARS-CoV-2-associated. Using the MIRA data, each spike-specific TCR was assigned both to the spike region to which the TCR was reactive and to a CD4 or CD8 class. Log10-transformed breadth and depth values were compared by one-way ANOVA with Sidak's multiple comparisons tests. In its TCRdb copy, this immuneACCESS table keeps in-frame sequences only and misses some clones. Where compared with another copy, unresolved V genes explain less than half of these, and the others have no known cause. V, J and clone size reflect that table, while D and trimming were determined from the DNA. The sample contains roughly 110,000 clones, roughly 90% of them found a single time. Together, the top ten hold about 6.6% of the sample.

The clonotype comes from an adult in good health. The sample here was peripheral blood, taken on day 0 of AZD1222 vaccination.

The DNA sequence is TGTGCCAGCAGCCAGCCCGACAGGGGAGCCTACGAGCAGTACTTC. Translated, this is CASSQPDRGAYEQYF. The chain was built from TRBV4-2 and TRBJ2-7; TRBD1 lines up with 8 middle nucleotides. The junction shows trimming of 3 bases on V and 2 bases on J, and the gene matches do not reach 6 bases of it. CDR1 and CDR2 are read off the germline V gene as LGHNA and YNFKEQ. From the cysteine through the phenylalanine, the CDR3 covers 15 amino acids. Only the CDR3 DNA is retained, 45 bases long and in frame from the first base.